Below, 28 T cell receptor beta chains from the same sample are listed, as sequenced in a study of PD-L1 blockade in urothelial cancer (dated by TCRdb to the late 2010s). The time point label, as the study defines it: peripheral blood 6 weeks after treatment start. Library prep was done by the immunoSEQ multiplex PCR assay. As stored in TCRdb, this immuneACCESS dataset retains in-frame rearrangements with V and J assigned. A fraction of the clones does not appear; measured against another copy, unresolved V genes explain less than half of the discrepancy, and the remainder lacks a known reason. The sample table contains about 120,000 clones; only one count was recorded for more than 85% of them. Approximately 1.7% of the sample goes to the ten largest clones. The sample consisted of PBMCs, taken around atezolizumab (anti-PD-L1) treatment. The receptors shown here come from a man between 60 and 75 years old with urothelial cancer.

V gene TRBV28 combines with J gene TRBJ1-6; D not resolved. Germline loops: CDR1 MDHEN, CDR2 SYDVKM. Trimming cost V 3 bases and J 5 bases, with 5 bases left between them. The length of the CDR3 is 13 residues. This CDR3 is CASSFRDNSPLHF. For the CDR3, the DNA is TGTGCCAGCAGTTTCCGCGATAATTCACCCCTCCACTTT.

This clone has a handful of counts. This sequence joins TRBV4-1 and TRBJ2-4, with D possibly TRBD2 on 6 matching bases. The germline V and J ends were trimmed by 2 bases and 3 bases, with 11 bases remaining between them. The germline V gene encodes CDR1 MGHRA and CDR2 YSYEKL. The CDR3 is made up of 15 amino acids. The CDR3 is CASSQLWGVKNIQYF. The CDR3 region has the DNA TGCGCCAGCAGCCAACTGTGGGGGGTCAAAAACATTCAGTACTTC.

The chain joins TRBV10-3 to TRBJ1-4, with 7 bases aligning to TRBD1. With 3 bases clipped from V and 4 bases from J, the junction kept 5 bases outside the gene matches. The CDR3 spans 15 residues. Per the germline V gene, CDR1 is ENHRY and CDR2 is SYGVKD. The CDR3 is CAISDSRDSNEKLFF. DNA for the CDR3: TGTGCCATCAGTGACTCCCGGGACAGTAATGAAAAACTGTTTTTT.

V and J are TRBV5-8 and TRBJ2-7; a weak D match, TRBD1 (6 bases). Germline V gene data show CDR1 as SGHTS and CDR2 as YDEGEE. The V gene lost 4 bases and the J gene lost 2 bases, with 19 bases spanning the gap. The CDR3 has 16 amino acids. The CDR3 sequence is CASSPLGQQVPYEQYF. The CDR3, as DNA: TGTGCCAGCAGCCCACTAGGACAGCAAGTCCCCTACGAGCAGTACTTC. Full variable domain (outside the CDR3, taken from reference TRBV5-8 and TRBJ2-7): EAGVTQSPTHLIKTRGQQATLRCSPISGHTSVYWYQQALGLGLQFLLWYDEGEERNRGNFPPRFSGRQFPNYSSELNVNALELEDSALYLCASSPLGQQVPYEQYFGPGTRLTVT.

This clone appeared a few times. J is TRBJ2-7 and V is TRBV6-4, with 8 bases aligning to TRBD2. The germline V gene has CDR1 MRHNA and CDR2 SNTAGT. J gave up 3 bases and V 3 bases, and 1 base lay outside the gene matches. The CDR3 consists of 13 residues. CDR3 nucleotides: TGTGCCAGCAGTGATCGGGAGGGCTACGAGCAGTACTTC. Translation gives CASSDREGYEQYF.

The chain joins TRBV6-1 to TRBJ2-5; TRBD2 matches at 7 bases. Trimming took 11 bases from V and 1 from J; bases not matched to a gene: 10. This CDR3 spans 14 amino acids. Germline CDR1 reads MNHNS; CDR2 reads SASEGT. CDR3 bases: TGTGCCGCGGGGCTAGCGGCTTTCCAAGAGACCCAGTACTTC. Its protein product is CAAGLAAFQETQYF.

The rearrangement uses TRBV11-2 and TRBJ1-1, with a tentative D call TRBD1 (6 bases). Looked up from germline, CDR1 is SGHAT and CDR2 is FQNNGV. The germline V and J ends were trimmed by 3 bases and 3 bases, with 8 bases remaining between them. The CDR3 has 13 amino acids. CDR3 nucleotide sequence: TGTGCCAGCAGCTTTCGACAGGACACTGAAGCTTTCTTT. Protein product: CASSFRQDTEAFF.

The chain uses TRBV5-4 and TRBJ2-1; 10 nucleotides align to TRBD2. Germline assignment: CDR1 SGHNT and CDR2 YYREEE (reference sequence). The CDR3 runs 18 residues. Trimming at V came to 3 bases and at J to 6 bases, leaving 15 bases not matched to a gene. This CDR3 reads CASSSGGRLAGASNEQFF. The CDR3 DNA sequence: TGTGCCAGCAGCTCGGGCGGGAGGCTAGCGGGGGCCAGCAATGAGCAGTTCTTC.

V usage is TRBV2 and J usage is TRBJ2-7; 8 nucleotides align to TRBD2. Trimming removed 6 bases from V and 3 bases from J; junction bases left unmatched: 10. The germline CDR1 and CDR2 sequences are SNHLY and FYNNEI. CDR3 size: 15 residues. The CDR3 DNA sequence: TGTGCCAGCAGGACCCCCCGGGAGGGCCTCTACGAGCAGTACTTC. Protein product: CASRTPREGLYEQYF. The full variable domain, in which reference TRBV2 and TRBJ2-7 provide the parts outside the CDR3, is EPEVTQTPSHQVTQMGQEVILRCVPISNHLYFYWYRQILGQKVEFLVSFYNNEISEKSEIFDDQFSVERPDGSNFTLKIRSTKLEDSAMYFCASRTPREGLYEQYFGPGTRLTVT.

This sequence joins TRBV28 and TRBJ2-1, with D unclear. This CDR3 is built from 12 residues. CDR1 and CDR2 from the germline V gene are MDHEN and SYDVKM. V dropped 6 bases and J dropped 12 bases, with 15 bases sitting between them. The DNA for the CDR3 is TGTGCCAGCAGCCCCCAGGTCTTTGGGCAGTTCTTC. Amino acids: CASSPQVFGQFF.

The chain links TRBV5-4 to TRBJ2-2; tentative D call: TRBD1 (6 bases). There are 14 residues in the CDR3. In germline, CDR1 is SGHNT, CDR2 YYREEE (reference sequence). With 0 bases removed from V and 5 bases from J, the gap between germline ends came to 8 bases. Written as DNA, the CDR3 is TGTGCCAGCAGCTTGGTAACAGGGACCGGGGAGCTGTTTTTT. This sequence encodes CASSLVTGTGELFF.

The rearrangement uses TRBV28 and TRBJ1-1, with a weak D call TRBD1 (6 bases). The germline V gene has CDR1 MDHEN and CDR2 SYDVKM. The CDR3 is made up of 14 amino acids. V dropped 2 bases and J dropped 1 base, with 8 bases sitting between them. CDR3 coding DNA: TGTGCCAGCAGTTTAATACAGGGGAACACTGAAGCTTTCTTT. It is translated as CASSLIQGNTEAFF. The complete variable domain, with remaining parts taken from reference TRBV28 and TRBJ1-1, reads DVKVTQSSRYLVKRTGEKVFLECVQDMDHENMFWYRQDPGLGLRLIYFSYDVKMKEKGDIPEGYSVSREKKERFSLILESASTNQTSMYLCASSLIQGNTEAFFGQGTRLTVV.

The chain uses TRBV19 and TRBJ2-7; D might be TRBD2 (6 bases). Germline loops: CDR1 LNHDA, CDR2 SQIVND (reference sequence). Deletions cut 7 bases from V and 5 bases from J, with 9 bases between. The length of the CDR3 is 11 residues. The CDR3 bases are TGTGCCAGTACAGGAGGGGACGAGCAGTACTTC. The encoded protein is CASTGGDEQYF.

The chain joins TRBV5-4 to TRBJ2-1; 7 bases line up with TRBD2. Losses at the gene ends were 3 bases for V and 3 bases for J; bases not matched to a gene: 6. The germline V gene has CDR1 SGHNT and CDR2 YYREEE (reference sequence). The length of the CDR3 is 15 residues. The CDR3 nucleotides read TGTGCCAGCAGCTCCGCTAGCGGAAACTACAATGAGCAGTTCTTC. Protein product: CASSSASGNYNEQFF.

The chain joins TRBV4-3 to TRBJ1-2, with D possibly matching TRBD1 (5 bases). CDR3 length equals 20 residues. The germline V and J ends were trimmed by 3 bases and 3 bases, with 29 bases remaining between them. Germline CDR1 and CDR2: LGHNA and YSLEER. CDR3 region: CASSQQLNGAATFGHYGYTF. In DNA form, the CDR3 reads TGCGCCAGCAGCCAGCAATTAAATGGGGCCGCCACCTTCGGGCACTATGGCTACACCTTC.

The chain links TRBV10-2 to TRBJ2-3, with 15 bases lining up with TRBD2. Unmatched junction bases numbered 16, after V lost 7 bases and J lost 2 bases. CDR1 and CDR2 (germline): WSHSY, SAAADI. There are 20 residues in the CDR3. CDR3 DNA: TGCGCCAGCAAAACCGTATCTGGACTAGCGGGGGGGCCGTCCACAGATACGCAGTATTTT. The encoded protein is CASKTVSGLAGGPSTDTQYF.

V is TRBV27 and J is TRBJ1-1; D may be TRBD1 (6 bases). The CDR3 is made up of 14 amino acids. Germline CDR1 is MNHEY and CDR2 is SMNVEV (reference sequence). V lost 2 bases to trimming and J lost 4 bases, with 11 bases between them. This CDR3 is CASSLQGPFTEAFF. Here the CDR3 DNA reads TGTGCCAGCAGTTTACAGGGGCCATTCACTGAAGCTTTCTTT.

This chain uses TRBV6-5 with TRBJ2-7; D remains unclear. V was cut by 5 bases and J by 0 bases, with 8 bases left in between. This CDR3 has 13 amino acids. Looked up from germline, CDR1 is MNHEY and CDR2 is SVGAGI. The DNA of the CDR3 is TGTGCCAGCAGTCCCGAGGTCTCCTACGAGCAGTACTTC. It codes for CASSPEVSYEQYF.

This chain uses TRBV5-1 with TRBJ1-2, with TRBD1 as a possible D gene (6 bases). The CDR3 is 14 residues long. V was clipped by 3 bases and J by 4 bases, with 13 bases between them. Germline V gene lookup returns CDR1 SGHRS and CDR2 YFSETQ. The CDR3 DNA reads TGCGCCAGCAGCTCACCCGACAGGCTCTATGGCTACACCTTC. It specifies CASSSPDRLYGYTF. The variable domain in full, completed from reference TRBV5-1 and TRBJ1-2, reads KAGVTQTPRYLIKTRGQQVTLSCSPISGHRSVSWYQQTPGQGLQFLFEYFSETQRNKGNFPGRFSGRQFSNSRSEMNVSTLELGDSALYLCASSSPDRLYGYTFGSGTRLTVV.

The V call is TRBV7-6, the J call TRBJ2-5; possibly TRBD2 for D (5 bases). The CDR3 length is 14 residues. Germline values: CDR1 SGHVS, CDR2 FNYEAQ. Trimming cost V 3 bases and J 1 base, with 9 bases left between them. CDR3 nucleotide sequence: TGTGCCAGCAGCTTGTCTGGACTCCAAGAGACCCAGTACTTC. Translation: CASSLSGLQETQYF. Full variable domain (outside the CDR3, taken from reference TRBV7-6 and TRBJ2-5): GAGVSQSPRYKVTKRGQDVALRCDPISGHVSLYWYRQALGQGPEFLTYFNYEAQQDKSGLPNDRFSAERPEGSISTLTIQRTEQRDSAMYRCASSLSGLQETQYFGPGTRLLVL.

The rearrangement joins TRBV6-4 to TRBJ1-1, with a possible D match to TRBD1 (6 bases). The CDR3 totals 14 residues. Per germline, CDR1 MRHNA and CDR2 SNTAGT. Trimming left V 5 bases short and J 6 bases short, with 16 bases between. The DNA for the CDR3 is TGTGCCAGCAGTCCCGAGGGGGAAGGGGCTGAAGCTTTCTTT. Amino acids: CASSPEGEGAEAFF.

The chain is built from TRBV28 and TRBJ2-4; D ambiguous. CDR3 length: 16 amino acids. Germline V gene data show CDR1 as MDHEN and CDR2 as SYDVKM. The V end was cut by 6 bases, the J end by 0 bases, with 15 bases between. The CDR3: CASSPGRHLAKNIQYF. The CDR3 bases are TGTGCCAGCAGCCCCGGCCGACACCTAGCCAAAAACATTCAGTACTTC.

The rearrangement links TRBV11-2 to TRBJ2-7; 11 bases align to TRBD1. The germline V gene encodes CDR1 SGHAT and CDR2 FQNNGV. The CDR3 covers 16 residues. Unmatched junction bases numbered 13, after V lost 5 bases and J lost 7 bases. The DNA for the CDR3 is TGTGCCAGCAGCCCCGGACAGGGGGCTTTCTTTGTGGAGCAGTACTTC. Its protein is CASSPGQGAFFVEQYF.

The V gene is TRBV7-9, the J gene TRBJ2-2; D is perhaps TRBD1 (6 bases). The germline gives CDR1 SEHNR, CDR2 FQNEAQ (reference sequence). This CDR3 region has 16 residues. Deletions cut 3 bases from V and 1 base from J, with 12 bases between. Here the CDR3 reads CASSFPGHLNTGELFF. The CDR3, as DNA: TGTGCCAGCAGCTTTCCGGGACACTTGAACACCGGGGAGCTGTTTTTT.

V gene TRBV11-2 combines with J gene TRBJ2-3; D might be TRBD1 (7 bases). V shed 11 bases and J shed 0 bases, with 18 bases lying between them. Germline CDR1 is SGHAT and CDR2 is FQNNGV. CDR3 size: 15 residues. The CDR3 here is CASGGRTFSTDTQYF. Here the CDR3 DNA reads TGTGCCTCAGGGGGGCGGACCTTTAGCACAGATACGCAGTATTTT.

The chain combines TRBV6-1 with TRBJ2-7; D is unclear. CDR1 MNHNS and CDR2 SASEGT come from the germline V gene. This CDR3 has 12 amino acids. The V and J ends lost 7 bases and 1 base respectively, with 8 bases between them. The CDR3 loop is CASTSRSYEQYF. The CDR3 DNA reads as TGTGCCAGCACCTCCAGGTCCTACGAGCAGTACTTC.

This clone was recorded a few times. The CDR3 ends on some other residue instead of the conserved phenylalanine or tryptophan, so this is likely a read error. It is unclear where the CDR3 begins or ends on the DNA, so no DNA is shown, and the CDR3 is as TCRdb lists it. The chain joins TRBV2 to TRBJ1-3; the table's TRBD1 call for D was not verified on the DNA. Per the germline V gene, CDR1 is SNHLY and CDR2 is FYNNEI. With termini counted, the CDR3 has 12 amino acids. The CDR3 is CASSEKDRIPLG.

V and J are TRBV7-9 and TRBJ2-1, with unresolved D. Germline V gene data show CDR1 as SEHNR and CDR2 as FQNEAQ (reference sequence). The CDR3 covers 13 residues. V lost 5 bases to trimming and J lost 10 bases, with 15 bases between them. The CDR3 DNA sequence: TGTGCCAGCAGCCTCTTAGGCCGCGGAGAGCAGTTCTTC. It specifies CASSLLGRGEQFF.